This T cell receptor (beta chain) was identified during a study of patients and donors after allogeneic stem cell transplantation. TCRdb fed the RT-PCR reads into MiXCR, producing one record per CDR3 protein. The sample carries about 960,000 distinct CDR3 sequences, about a sixth recorded once. V lost 1 base and J lost 6, with 4 bases in between. Germline V gene lookup returns CDR1 LNHNV and CDR2 YYDKDF (reference sequence). CDR3 length: 13 residues. Material: blood, either unsorted or a sorted T cell fraction (not recorded which). This clonotype was obtained from a human donor who was either an allogeneic HSCT recipient or a stem cell or donor lymphocyte infusion donor (not recorded which). It is not recorded whose cells these are; they may come from a transplant donor. This chain uses TRBV15 with TRBJ1-6; no clear D gene. The CDR3 region is CATSRGVNSPLHF. CDR3 DNA: TGTGCCACCAGCAGAGGCGTTAATTCACCCCTCCACTTT.